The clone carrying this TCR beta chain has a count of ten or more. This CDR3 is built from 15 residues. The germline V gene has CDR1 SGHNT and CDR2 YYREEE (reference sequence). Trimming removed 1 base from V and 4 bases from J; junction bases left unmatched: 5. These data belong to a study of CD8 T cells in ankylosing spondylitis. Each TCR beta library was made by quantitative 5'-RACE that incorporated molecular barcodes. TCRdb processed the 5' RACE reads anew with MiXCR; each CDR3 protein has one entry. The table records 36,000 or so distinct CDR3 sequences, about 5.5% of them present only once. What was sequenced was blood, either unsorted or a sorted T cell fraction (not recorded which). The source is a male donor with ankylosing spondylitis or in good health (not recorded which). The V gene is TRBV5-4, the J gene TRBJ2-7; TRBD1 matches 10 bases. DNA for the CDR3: TGTGCCAGCAGCTTGTTACGGACAGGGGGATACGAGCAGTACTTC. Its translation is CASSLLRTGGYEQYF. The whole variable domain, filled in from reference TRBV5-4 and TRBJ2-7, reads ETGVTQSPTHLIKTRGQQVTLRCSSQSGHNTVSWYQQALGQGPQFIFQYYREEENGRGNFPPRFSGLQFPNYSSELNVNALELDDSALYLCASSLLRTGGYEQYFGPGTRLTVT.